What follows are 10 T cell receptor beta chains derived from one specimen sequenced in a study of radiotherapy plus CTLA-4 blockade in lung cancer (dated by TCRdb to about 2018). Preparation of the library involved the immunoSEQ multiplex PCR assay. Held by TCRdb, this immuneACCESS table contains in-frame sequences only and omits some clones. Under half of the omission traces to an unresolved V gene where checked; the cause of the rest is unknown. In all, the sample holds about 80,000 clones, and approximately 84% of those were seen once. About 0.79% of the sample comes from the top ten. Sequencing was performed on peripheral blood, taken from a patient treated with radiotherapy plus ipilimumab. Receptor source: a human donor with non-small cell lung cancer who had stable disease on radiotherapy plus ipilimumab.

The rearrangement uses TRBV5-1 and TRBJ2-3, with D unclear. CDR3 size: 13 residues. Germline V gene data show CDR1 as SGHRS and CDR2 as YFSETQ. Trimming removed 4 bases at V and 2 bases at J, with 8 bases between. DNA of the CDR3: TGCGCCAGCAGCCCCCCGTCCACAGATACGCAGTATTTT. Protein sequence: CASSPPSTDTQYF.

The DNA for the CDR3 is TGTGCCAGCAACCGTCAGGTCATAATCTCTGGGGCCAACGTCCTGACTTTC. It codes for CASNRQVIISGANVLTF. The chain employs TRBV28 and TRBJ2-6; D is ambiguous. V shed 7 bases and J shed 0 bases, with 16 bases lying between them. The CDR3 loop spans 17 amino acids. Looked up from germline, CDR1 is MDHEN and CDR2 is SYDVKM.

This chain joins TRBV4-2 and TRBJ2-3; D uncertain. V dropped 3 bases and J dropped 0 bases, with 10 bases sitting between them. CDR3 length: 15 residues. Germline CDR1 LGHNA, CDR2 YNFKEQ. The CDR3 protein is CASSQAETSTDTQYF. In nucleotides, the CDR3 is TGTGCCAGCAGCCAGGCAGAAACTAGCACAGATACGCAGTATTTT.

This chain joins TRBV19 and TRBJ2-2; TRBD1 matches at 8 bases. Germline V gene data show CDR1 as LNHDA and CDR2 as SQIVND (reference sequence). V dropped 9 bases and J dropped 1; count of bases not matched to a gene: 10. The CDR3 sequence is 16 residues long. The CDR3 spells CASTGQELLNTGELFF. In DNA, the CDR3 is TGTGCCAGCACGGGACAGGAACTCTTGAACACCGGGGAGCTGTTTTTT.

The rearrangement uses TRBV7-6 and TRBJ2-1; D possibly corresponds to TRBD1 (5 bases). From germline, CDR1 is SGHVS and CDR2 FNYEAQ. V dropped 4 bases and J dropped 6 bases, with 7 bases sitting between them. This CDR3 is 12 amino acids long. In DNA form, the CDR3 reads TGTGCCAGCAGCTCCCAGGGCAATGAGCAGTTCTTC. Residues: CASSSQGNEQFF.

V gene TRBV6-1 combines with J gene TRBJ2-3, with 8 positions matching TRBD2. After removal of 4 bases from V and 2 bases from J, the junction contained 5 bases not matched to a gene. The CDR3 has 15 amino acids. Germline assignment: CDR1 MNHNS and CDR2 SASEGT. The CDR3: CASSVAGGFTDTQYF. CDR3 DNA: TGTGCCAGCAGTGTTGCGGGGGGATTCACAGATACGCAGTATTTT.

The V gene is TRBV9, the J gene TRBJ2-3, with TRBD1 matching over 11 bases. The CDR3 sequence is 15 residues long. CDR1 and CDR2 from the germline V gene are SGDLS and YYNGEE. After removal of 3 bases from V and 5 bases from J, the junction contained 5 bases not matched to a gene. In DNA form, the CDR3 reads TGTGCCAGCAGCGCAGGACAGGGGGCGGGAGATACGCAGTATTTT. The encoded protein is CASSAGQGAGDTQYF.

The chain links TRBV5-1 to TRBJ2-3; 12 positions match TRBD2. Germline V CDR1 and CDR2: SGHRS, YFSETQ. The CDR3 contains 17 residues. The V segment lost 1 base and the J segment 4 bases; nucleotides outside the gene matches: 7. The CDR3 sequence is CASSLRETSGGSDTQYF. The CDR3 DNA reads TGCGCCAGCAGCTTGAGGGAGACTAGCGGGGGATCAGATACGCAGTATTTT.

This clone was seen just once. The chain recombines TRBV29-1 with TRBJ2-3, with D perhaps being TRBD1 or TRBD2 (5 bases each). Germline loops: CDR1 SQVTM, CDR2 ANQGSEA. CDR3 length equals 11 residues. CDR3 amino acids: CIPGPTDTQYF. The CDR3, as DNA: TGCATCCCGGGACCCACAGATACGCAGTATTTT.

The chain combines TRBV5-4 with TRBJ2-1; D might be TRBD1 or TRBD2, each matching 6 bases. The CDR3 extends over 17 amino acids. V shed 1 base and J shed 4 bases, with 18 bases lying between them. CDR1 and CDR2 (germline): SGHNT, YYREEE (reference sequence). The CDR3 DNA reads TGTGCCAGCAGCTTGTCCCTTGGGGGGCAGGGGTACAATGAGCAGTTCTTC. Protein product: CASSLSLGGQGYNEQFF.